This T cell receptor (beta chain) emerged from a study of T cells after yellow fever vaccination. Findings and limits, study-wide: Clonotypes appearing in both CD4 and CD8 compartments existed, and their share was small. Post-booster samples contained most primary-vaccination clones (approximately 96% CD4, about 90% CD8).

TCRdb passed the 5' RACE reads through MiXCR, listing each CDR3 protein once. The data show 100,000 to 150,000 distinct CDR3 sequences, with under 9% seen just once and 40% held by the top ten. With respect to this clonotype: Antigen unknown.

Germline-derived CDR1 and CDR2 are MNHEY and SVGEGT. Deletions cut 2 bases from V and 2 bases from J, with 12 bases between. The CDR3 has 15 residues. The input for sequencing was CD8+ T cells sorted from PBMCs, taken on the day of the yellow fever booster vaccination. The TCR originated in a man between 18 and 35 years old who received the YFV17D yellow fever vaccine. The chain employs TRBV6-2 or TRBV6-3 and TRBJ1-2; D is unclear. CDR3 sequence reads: CASSYAPAGNYGYTF. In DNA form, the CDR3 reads TGTGCCAGCAGTTACGCCCCGGCGGGAAACTATGGCTACACCTTC.